Sequencing of this T cell receptor (beta chain) was carried out in a study of blood T cell repertoires in COVID-19. Across the study: Material from acute and convalescent COVID-19 was sourced from the United States, Italy and Spain. PBMCs, B-cell-depleted T cells, or T cells were the source of the cDNA or gDNA that made up the material.

The germline gives CDR1 SNHLY, CDR2 FYNNEI. The CDR3 is 14 amino acids. Losses at the gene ends were 7 bases for V and 6 bases for J; bases not matched to a gene: 11. Study processing details: By means of reference gene primer amplification, nucleated cell counts were estimated. Profiled with immunoSEQ multiplex PCR; TCRdb holds only in-frame clones, not every one. The V and J calls and clone size were taken over from that table, and D and trimming were inferred from the DNA. The sample carries approximately 70,000 clones, more than 65% recorded once. The origin of this receptor is a woman between 65 and 79 years old with acute or convalescent COVID-19. The specimen sequenced was peripheral blood. The chain employs TRBV2 and TRBJ2-7; TRBD2 agrees at 8 bases. This CDR3 is CASKPGTSFSEQYF. The CDR3 coding sequence is TGTGCCAGCAAGCCCGGGACTAGTTTCTCCGAGCAGTACTTC.